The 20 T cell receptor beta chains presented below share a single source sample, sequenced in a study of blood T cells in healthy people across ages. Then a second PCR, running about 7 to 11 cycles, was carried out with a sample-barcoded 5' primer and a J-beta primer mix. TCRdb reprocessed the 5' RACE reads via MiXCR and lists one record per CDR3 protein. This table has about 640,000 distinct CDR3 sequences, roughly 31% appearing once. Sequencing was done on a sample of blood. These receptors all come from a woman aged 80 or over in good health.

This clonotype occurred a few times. The CDR3 region is CASSELLGQSNEKLFF. In DNA form, the CDR3 reads TGTGCCAGCAGTGAATTGCTTGGACAGTCTAATGAAAAACTGTTTTTT. V and J are TRBV2 and TRBJ1-4; D is perhaps TRBD1 (6 bases). The V end was cut by 2 bases, the J end by 3 bases, with 13 bases between. Germline V lookup: CDR1 SNHLY, CDR2 FYNNEI. The CDR3 has 16 residues.

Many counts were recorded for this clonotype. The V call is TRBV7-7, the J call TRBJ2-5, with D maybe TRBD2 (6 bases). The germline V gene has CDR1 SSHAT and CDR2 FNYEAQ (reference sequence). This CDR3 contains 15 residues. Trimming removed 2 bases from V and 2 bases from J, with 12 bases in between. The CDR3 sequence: CASSLRRAGQETQYF. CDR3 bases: TGTGCCAGCAGCTTAAGGCGCGCGGGGCAAGAGACCCAGTACTTC.

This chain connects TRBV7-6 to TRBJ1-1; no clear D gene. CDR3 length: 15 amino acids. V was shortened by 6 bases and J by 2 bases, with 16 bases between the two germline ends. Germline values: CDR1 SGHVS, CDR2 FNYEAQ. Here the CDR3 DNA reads TGTGCCAGCAGACCAGGCAACAGCTTAAACACTGAAGCTTTCTTT. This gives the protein CASRPGNSLNTEAFF.

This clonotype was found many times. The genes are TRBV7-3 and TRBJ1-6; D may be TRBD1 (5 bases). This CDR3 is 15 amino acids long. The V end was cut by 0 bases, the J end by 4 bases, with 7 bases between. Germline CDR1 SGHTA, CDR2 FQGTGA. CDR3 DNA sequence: TGTGCCAGCAGCTTAACAGGGGATTATAATTCACCCCTCCACTTT. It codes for CASSLTGDYNSPLHF.

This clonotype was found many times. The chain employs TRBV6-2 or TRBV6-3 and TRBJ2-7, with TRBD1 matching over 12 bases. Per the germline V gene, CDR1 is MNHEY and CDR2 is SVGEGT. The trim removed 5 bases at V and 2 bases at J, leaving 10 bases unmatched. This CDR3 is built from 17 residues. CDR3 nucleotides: TGTGCCAGCAGTCTTATTCTCGGGACAGGGGGCGCCTACGAGCAGTACTTC. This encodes CASSLILGTGGAYEQYF.

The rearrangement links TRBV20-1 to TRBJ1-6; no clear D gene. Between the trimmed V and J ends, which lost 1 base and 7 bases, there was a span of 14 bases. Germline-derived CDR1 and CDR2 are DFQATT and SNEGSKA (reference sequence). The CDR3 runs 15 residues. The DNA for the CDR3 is TGCAGTGCTAGAGTAGGCGGGTTAACAAATTCACCCCTCCACTTT. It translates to CSARVGGLTNSPLHF.

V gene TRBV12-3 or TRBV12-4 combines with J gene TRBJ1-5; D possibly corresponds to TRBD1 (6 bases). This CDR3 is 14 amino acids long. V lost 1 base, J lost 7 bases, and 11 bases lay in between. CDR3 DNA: TGTGCCAGCAGTTTAGGGGGGGCTGAGCAGCCCCAGCATTTT. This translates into CASSLGGAEQPQHF.

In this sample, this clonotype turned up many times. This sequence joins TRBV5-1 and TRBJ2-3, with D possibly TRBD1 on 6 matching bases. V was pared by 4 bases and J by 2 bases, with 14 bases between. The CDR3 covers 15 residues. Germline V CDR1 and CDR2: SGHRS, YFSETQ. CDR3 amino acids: CASSLAGQPTDTQYF. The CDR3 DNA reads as TGCGCCAGCAGCCTCGCCGGACAGCCCACAGATACGCAGTATTTT.

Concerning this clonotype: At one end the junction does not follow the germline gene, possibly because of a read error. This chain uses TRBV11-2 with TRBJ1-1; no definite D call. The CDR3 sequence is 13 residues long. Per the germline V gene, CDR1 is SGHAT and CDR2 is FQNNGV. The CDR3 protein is CARSLVGVGEAFF. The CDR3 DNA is TGTGCCCGCAGCTTAGTCGGCGTTGGTGAAGCTTTCTTT.

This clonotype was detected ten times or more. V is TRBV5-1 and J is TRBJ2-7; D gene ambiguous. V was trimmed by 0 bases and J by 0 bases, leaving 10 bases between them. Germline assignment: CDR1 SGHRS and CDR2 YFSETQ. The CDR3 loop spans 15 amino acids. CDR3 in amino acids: CASSLARSSSYEQYF. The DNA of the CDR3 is TGCGCCAGCAGCTTGGCCCGGAGTTCCTCCTACGAGCAGTACTTC.

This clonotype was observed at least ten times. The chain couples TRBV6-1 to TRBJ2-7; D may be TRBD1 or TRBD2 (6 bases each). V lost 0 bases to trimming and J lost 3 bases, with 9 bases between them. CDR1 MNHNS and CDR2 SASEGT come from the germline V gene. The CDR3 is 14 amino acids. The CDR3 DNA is TGTGCCAGCAGTGAAGCAGGAGGGGGCTACGAGCAGTACTTC. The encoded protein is CASSEAGGGYEQYF.

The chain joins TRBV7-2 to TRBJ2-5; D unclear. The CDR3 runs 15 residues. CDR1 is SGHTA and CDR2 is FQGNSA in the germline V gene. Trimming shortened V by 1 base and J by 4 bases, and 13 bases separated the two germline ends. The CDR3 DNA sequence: TGTGCCAGCAGCTTAGAGCCCTATCCCCGAGAGACCCAGTACTTC. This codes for CASSLEPYPRETQYF. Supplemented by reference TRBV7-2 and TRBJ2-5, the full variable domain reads GAGVSQSPSNKVTEKGKDVELRCDPISGHTALYWYRQSLGQGLEFLIYFQGNSAPDKSGLPSDRFSAERTGGSVSTLTIQRTQQEDSAVYLCASSLEPYPRETQYFGPGTRLLVL.

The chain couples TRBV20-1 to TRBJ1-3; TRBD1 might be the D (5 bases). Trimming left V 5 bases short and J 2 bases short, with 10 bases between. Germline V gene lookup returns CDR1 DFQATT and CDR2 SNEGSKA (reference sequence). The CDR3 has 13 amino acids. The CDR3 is CSARQQPGNTIYF. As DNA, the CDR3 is TGCAGTGCTCGACAGCAGCCTGGAAACACCATATATTTT.

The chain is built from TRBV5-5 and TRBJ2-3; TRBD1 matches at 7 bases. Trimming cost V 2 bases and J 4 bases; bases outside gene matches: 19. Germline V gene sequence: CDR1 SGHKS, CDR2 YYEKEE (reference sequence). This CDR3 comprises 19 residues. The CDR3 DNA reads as TGTGCCAGCAGCTTAGGGGTTGGAAGGGGGCAGTTGAGGTCAGATACGCAGTATTTT. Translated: CASSLGVGRGQLRSDTQYF.

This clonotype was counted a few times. The CDR3 nucleotides are TGTGCCAGCAGCTTGGCGGGACAGGAGTACGAGCAGTACTTC. This sequence encodes CASSLAGQEYEQYF. This rearrangement joins TRBV5-5 to TRBJ2-7; 8 nucleotides line up with TRBD1. In germline, CDR1 is SGHKS, CDR2 YYEKEE (reference sequence). CDR3 size: 14 residues. The V gene end was trimmed by 0 bases and the J gene end by 4 bases; junction bases not matched to a gene: 3.

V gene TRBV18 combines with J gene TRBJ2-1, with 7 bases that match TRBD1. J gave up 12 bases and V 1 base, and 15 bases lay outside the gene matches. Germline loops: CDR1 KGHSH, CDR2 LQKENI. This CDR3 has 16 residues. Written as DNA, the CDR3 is TGTGCCAGCTCACCACTCGACAGGGCGGTCAACAGTGTGCAGTTCTTC. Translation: CASSPLDRAVNSVQFF.

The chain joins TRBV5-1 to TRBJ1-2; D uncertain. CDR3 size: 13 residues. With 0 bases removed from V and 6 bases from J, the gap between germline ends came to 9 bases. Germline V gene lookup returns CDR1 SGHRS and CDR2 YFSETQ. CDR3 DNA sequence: TGCGCCAGCAGCTTGGCGACATATAATGGCTACACCTTC. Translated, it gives CASSLATYNGYTF.

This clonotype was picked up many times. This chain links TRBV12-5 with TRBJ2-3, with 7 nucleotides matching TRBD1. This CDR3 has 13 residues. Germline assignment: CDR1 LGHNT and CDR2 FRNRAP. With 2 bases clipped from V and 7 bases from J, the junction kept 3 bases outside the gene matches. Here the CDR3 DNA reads TGTGCTAGTGGTTTGCTAGGGGGCAATACGCAGTATTTT. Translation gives CASGLLGGNTQYF.

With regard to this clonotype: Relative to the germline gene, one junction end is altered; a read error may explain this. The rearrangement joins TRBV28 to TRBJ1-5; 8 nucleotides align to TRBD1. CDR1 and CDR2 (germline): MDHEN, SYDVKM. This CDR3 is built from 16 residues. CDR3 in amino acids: CASSSPLYRGNQPRHF. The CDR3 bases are TGTGCCAGCAGCTCCCCTCTGTACAGGGGGAATCAGCCCCGGCATTTT.

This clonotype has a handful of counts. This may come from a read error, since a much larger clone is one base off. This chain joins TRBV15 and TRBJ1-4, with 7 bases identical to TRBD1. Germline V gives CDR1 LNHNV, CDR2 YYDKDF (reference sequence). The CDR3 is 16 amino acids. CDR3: CATSRPDRAPNEKRFF. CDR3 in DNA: TGTGCCACCAGCAGGCCAGACAGGGCGCCTAATGAAAAACGGTTTTTT.